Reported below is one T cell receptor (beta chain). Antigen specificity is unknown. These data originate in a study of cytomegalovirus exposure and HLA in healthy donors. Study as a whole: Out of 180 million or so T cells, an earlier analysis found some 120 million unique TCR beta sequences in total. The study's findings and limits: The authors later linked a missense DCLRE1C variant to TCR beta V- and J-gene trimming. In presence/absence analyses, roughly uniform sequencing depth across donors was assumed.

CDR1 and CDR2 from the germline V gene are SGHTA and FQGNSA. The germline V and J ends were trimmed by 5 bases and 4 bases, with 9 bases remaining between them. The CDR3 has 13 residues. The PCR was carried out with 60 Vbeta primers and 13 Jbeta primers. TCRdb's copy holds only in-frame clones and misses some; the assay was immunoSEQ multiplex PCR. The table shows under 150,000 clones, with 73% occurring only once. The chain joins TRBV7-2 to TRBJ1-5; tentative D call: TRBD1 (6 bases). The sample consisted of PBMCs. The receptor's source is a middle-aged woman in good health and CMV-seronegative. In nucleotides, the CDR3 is TGTGCCAGCAGCGGGACACTTAATCAGCCCCAGCATTTT. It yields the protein CASSGTLNQPQHF.